The next 8 T cell receptor beta chains were all read from a single sample in a study of vaccination and CD4 T cells after COVID-19. Treatment described: approximately 9-day PBMC culture with coronavirus spike peptide pools or control peptides (ViraFEST assay). At the Johns Hopkins FTIC core, DNA taken from cultured CD4+ T cells was sequenced by way of the Oncomine TCR Beta short-read assay. TCRdb called the PCR reads again in MiXCR, with one record for every CDR3 protein. The sample lists some 15,000 distinct CDR3 sequences, about 25% occurring once. Their antigens remain unidentified. The specimen sequenced was cultured CD4+ T cells from blood. These receptors all stem from a human donor with COVID-19.

This clonotype showed up just once. The chain combines TRBV12-3 or TRBV12-4 with TRBJ1-5; the match to TRBD1 covers 7 bases. The V gene end was trimmed by 5 bases and the J gene end by 6 bases; junction bases not matched to a gene: 7. There are 14 residues in the CDR3. CDR3 DNA: TGTGCCAGCAGTCGTCAGGGGGTTGGTCAGCCCCAGCATTTT. This codes for CASSRQGVGQPQHF.

This clonotype was seen a few times. The chain is built from TRBV6-1 and TRBJ1-6, with D hard to call. Trimming left V 10 bases short and J 2 bases short, with 15 bases between. The germline V gene encodes CDR1 MNHNS and CDR2 SASEGT. The CDR3 consists of 15 residues. The CDR3: CATTPATAYNSPLHF. The DNA of the CDR3 is TGTGCCACCACACCAGCAACCGCCTATAATTCACCCCTCCACTTT.

By its share, this clonotype is medium-sized. The chain couples TRBV7-2 to TRBJ2-5; D unresolved. This CDR3 comprises 16 residues. Per the germline V gene, CDR1 is SGHTA and CDR2 is FQGNSA. The V gene lost 5 bases and the J gene lost 0 bases, with 16 bases spanning the gap. Here the CDR3 DNA reads TGTGCCAGCAGCGTCGGTTTAGTCCCGTACCAAGAGACCCAGTACTTC. Its protein is CASSVGLVPYQETQYF.

This clonotype has a handful of counts. V and J are TRBV4-1 and TRBJ1-6; possibly TRBD1 for D (5 bases). Between the trimmed V and J ends, which lost 5 bases and 5 bases, there was a span of 16 bases. The germline V gene has CDR1 MGHRA and CDR2 YSYEKL. This CDR3 region has 16 residues. CDR3: CASSRAWGNDNSPLHF. The DNA for the CDR3 is TGCGCCAGCAGCAGAGCTTGGGGGAACGATAATTCACCCCTCCACTTT.

The chain recombines TRBV20-1 with TRBJ2-3; 7 bases are shared with TRBD2. The CDR3 totals 14 residues. V was clipped by 0 bases and J by 9 bases; unmatched bases: 9. Per the germline V gene, CDR1 is DFQATT and CDR2 is SNEGSKA (reference sequence). CDR3 sequence (DNA): TGCAGTGCTAGAGAAAGGACTAGGCCCCTAACGCAGTATTTT. Translating gives CSARERTRPLTQYF.

The genes are TRBV11-2 and TRBJ1-1; 9 nucleotides align to TRBD1. Trimming removed 0 bases from V and 2 bases from J; junction bases left unmatched: 10. The CDR3 consists of 18 residues. Germline V gene sequence: CDR1 SGHAT, CDR2 FQNNGV. This chain's CDR3 is CASSLDLVLDRGNTEAFF. CDR3 nucleotides: TGTGCCAGCAGCTTAGATCTGGTCCTGGACAGGGGAAACACTGAAGCTTTCTTT.

The sample holds a few counts of this clonotype. The chain employs TRBV27 and TRBJ2-2, with 7 positions matching TRBD2. Per germline, CDR1 MNHEY and CDR2 SMNVEV (reference sequence). CDR3 length equals 16 residues. J was trimmed by 6 bases and V by 6 bases; bases with no gene match: 13. CDR3 in amino acids: CASSLGGWYESGELFF. DNA for the CDR3: TGTGCCAGCAGCTTGGGGGGGTGGTATGAATCCGGGGAGCTGTTTTTT.

This clonotype turned up a few times. The rearrangement uses TRBV12-3 or TRBV12-4 and TRBJ2-5, with TRBD1 identical over 8 bases. The CDR3 length is 15 residues. Trimming took 6 bases from V and 5 from J; bases not matched to a gene: 11. This CDR3 reads CASRLGWGQEETQYF. CDR3 DNA sequence: TGTGCCAGCAGGCTGGGGTGGGGACAGGAGGAGACCCAGTACTTC.